Sequencing of this TCR beta chain was carried out in a study of early T cells in non-severe SARS-CoV-2 infection. With 3 bases removed from V and 0 bases from J, the gap between germline ends came to 9 bases. This CDR3 is 15 amino acids long. Germline V CDR1 and CDR2: LNHDA, SQIVND (reference sequence). Individually, cDNA molecules had unique molecular identifiers attached to them. One entry per CDR3 protein results from TCRdb running MiXCR on the 5' RACE reads. Here the sample spans about 61,000 distinct CDR3 sequences, roughly 10% being singletons. This clonotype showed up many times. The specimen sequenced was whole blood. The clonotype originates from an adult who was a healthcare worker with PCR-confirmed SARS-CoV-2 infection or an uninfected control (not recorded which). This chain joins TRBV19 and TRBJ1-5; D gene ambiguous. The CDR3 bases are TGTGCCAGTAGTATGGTATTTTCTAGCAATCAGCCCCAGCATTTT. Protein product: CASSMVFSSNQPQHF.